This TCR beta chain was obtained from a study of blood T cell repertoires in COVID-19. Libraries were prepared by immunoSEQ multiplex PCR; TCRdb keeps only in-frame clonotypes and omits some of them. The sample includes about 260,000 clones, around 87% of them seen just once. The CDR3 contains 15 residues. The chain recombines TRBV12-1 with TRBJ2-1; the table assigns TRBD1, which was not confirmed against the DNA. TRBV12-1 is deemed a pseudogene. The TCR was taken from a woman between 45 and 65 years old who had recovered from COVID-19. What was sequenced was peripheral blood. The CDR3 nucleotides read TGTGCCAGCAGCCTTACCAGACAGGGGAGGAATGAGCAGTTCTTC. As protein: CASSLTRQGRNEQFF.